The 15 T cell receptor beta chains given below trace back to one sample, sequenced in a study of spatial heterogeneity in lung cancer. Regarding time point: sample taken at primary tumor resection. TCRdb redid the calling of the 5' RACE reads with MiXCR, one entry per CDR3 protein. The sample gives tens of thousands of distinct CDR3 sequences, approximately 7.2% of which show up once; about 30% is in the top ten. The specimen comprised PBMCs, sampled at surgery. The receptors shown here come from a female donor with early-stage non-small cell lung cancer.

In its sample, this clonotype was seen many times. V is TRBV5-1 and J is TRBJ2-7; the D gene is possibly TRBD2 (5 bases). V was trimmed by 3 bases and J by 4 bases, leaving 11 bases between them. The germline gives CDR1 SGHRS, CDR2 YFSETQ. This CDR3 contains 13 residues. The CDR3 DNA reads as TGCGCCAGCAGCTCCGGCGGGCAATACGAGCAGTACTTC. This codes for CASSSGGQYEQYF. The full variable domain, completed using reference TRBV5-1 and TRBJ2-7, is KAGVTQTPRYLIKTRGQQVTLSCSPISGHRSVSWYQQTPGQGLQFLFEYFSETQRNKGNFPGRFSGRQFSNSRSEMNVSTLELGDSALYLCASSSGGQYEQYFGPGTRLTVT.

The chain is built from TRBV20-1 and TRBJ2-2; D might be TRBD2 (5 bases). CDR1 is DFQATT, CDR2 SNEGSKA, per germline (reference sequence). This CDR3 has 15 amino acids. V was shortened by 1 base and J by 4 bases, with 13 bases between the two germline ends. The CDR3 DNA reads TGCAGTGCTAGAGTTTCTGTGGGAGCCACCGGGGAGCTGTTTTTT. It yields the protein CSARVSVGATGELFF.

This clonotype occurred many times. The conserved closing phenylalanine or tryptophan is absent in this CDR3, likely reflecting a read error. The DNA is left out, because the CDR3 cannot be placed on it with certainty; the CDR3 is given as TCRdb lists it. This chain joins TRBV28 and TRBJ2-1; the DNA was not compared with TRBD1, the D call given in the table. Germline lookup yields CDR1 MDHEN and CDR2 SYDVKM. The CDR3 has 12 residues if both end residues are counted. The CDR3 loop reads CASSPPDHTTFV.

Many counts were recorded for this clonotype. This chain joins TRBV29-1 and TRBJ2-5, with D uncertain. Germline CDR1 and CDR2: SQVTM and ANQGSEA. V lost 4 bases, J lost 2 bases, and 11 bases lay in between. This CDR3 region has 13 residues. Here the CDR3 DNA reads TGCAGCGTTGTTGGGGAAGAACAAGAGACCCAGTACTTC. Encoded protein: CSVVGEEQETQYF.

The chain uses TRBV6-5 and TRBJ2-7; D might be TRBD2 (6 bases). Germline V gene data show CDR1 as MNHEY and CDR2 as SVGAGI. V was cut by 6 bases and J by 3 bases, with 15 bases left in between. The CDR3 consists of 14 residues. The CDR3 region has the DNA TGTGCCAGCAGCCCGGGACTGGACCTCTACGAGCAGTACTTC. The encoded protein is CASSPGLDLYEQYF.

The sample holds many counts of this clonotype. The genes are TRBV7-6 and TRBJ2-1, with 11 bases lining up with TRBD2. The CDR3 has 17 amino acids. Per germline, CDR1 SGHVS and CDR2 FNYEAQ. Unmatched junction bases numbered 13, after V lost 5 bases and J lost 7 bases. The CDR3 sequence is CASSHRTSGLGTNEQFF. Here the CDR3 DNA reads TGTGCCAGCAGCCACAGGACTAGCGGGCTTGGAACAAATGAGCAGTTCTTC.

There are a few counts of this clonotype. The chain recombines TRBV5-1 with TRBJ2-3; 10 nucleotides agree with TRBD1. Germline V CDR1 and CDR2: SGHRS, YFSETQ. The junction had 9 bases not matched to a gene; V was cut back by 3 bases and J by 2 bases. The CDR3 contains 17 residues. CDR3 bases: TGCGCCAGCAGCTGGGGTTCGACAGGGGGCCACACAGATACGCAGTATTTT. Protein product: CASSWGSTGGHTDTQYF.

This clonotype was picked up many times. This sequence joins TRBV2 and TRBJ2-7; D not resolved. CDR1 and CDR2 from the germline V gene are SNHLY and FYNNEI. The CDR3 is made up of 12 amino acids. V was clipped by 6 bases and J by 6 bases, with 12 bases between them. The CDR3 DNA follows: TGTGCCAGCAGGGGTGACGTCGGCGAGCAGTACTTC. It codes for CASRGDVGEQYF.

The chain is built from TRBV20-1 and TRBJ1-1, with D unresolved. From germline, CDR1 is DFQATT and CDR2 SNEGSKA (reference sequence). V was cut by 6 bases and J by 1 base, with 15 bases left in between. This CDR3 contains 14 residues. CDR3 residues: CSAPTVVRNTEAFF. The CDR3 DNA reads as TGCAGTGCGCCAACCGTGGTGCGGAACACTGAAGCTTTCTTT.

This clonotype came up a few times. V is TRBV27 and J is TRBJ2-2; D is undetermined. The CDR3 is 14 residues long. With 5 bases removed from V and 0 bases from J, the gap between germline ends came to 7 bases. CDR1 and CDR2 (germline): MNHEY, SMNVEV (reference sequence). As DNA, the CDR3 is TGTGCCAGCAGTAGAACAACGAACACCGGGGAGCTGTTTTTT. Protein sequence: CASSRTTNTGELFF.

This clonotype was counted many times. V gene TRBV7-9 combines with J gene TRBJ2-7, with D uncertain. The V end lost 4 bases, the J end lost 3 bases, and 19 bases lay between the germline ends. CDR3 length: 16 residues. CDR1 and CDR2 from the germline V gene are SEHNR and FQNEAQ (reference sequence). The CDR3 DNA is TGTGCCAGCAGCTCCCCCACCCGCCTAGGAAACTACGAGCAGTACTTC. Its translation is CASSSPTRLGNYEQYF.

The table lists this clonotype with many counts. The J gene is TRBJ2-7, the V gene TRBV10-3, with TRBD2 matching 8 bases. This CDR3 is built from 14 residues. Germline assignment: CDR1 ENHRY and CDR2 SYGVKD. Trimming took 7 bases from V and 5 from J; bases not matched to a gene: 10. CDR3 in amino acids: CAITEAGGGNEQYF. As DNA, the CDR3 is TGTGCCATCACCGAGGCGGGGGGCGGCAACGAGCAGTACTTC.

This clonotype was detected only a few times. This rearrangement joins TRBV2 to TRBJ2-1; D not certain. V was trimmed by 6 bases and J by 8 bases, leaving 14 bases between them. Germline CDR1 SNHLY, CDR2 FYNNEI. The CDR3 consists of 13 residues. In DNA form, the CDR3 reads TGTGCCAGCAGCAAACCCATTACGTATGAGCAGTTCTTC. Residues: CASSKPITYEQFF.

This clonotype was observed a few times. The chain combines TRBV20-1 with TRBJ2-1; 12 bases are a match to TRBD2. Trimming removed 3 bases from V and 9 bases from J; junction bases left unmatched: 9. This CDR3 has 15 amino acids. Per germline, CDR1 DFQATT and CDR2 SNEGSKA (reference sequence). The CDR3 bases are TGCAGTGCTAGGGGCCTAGCGGGAGGGGGGATTGAGCAGTTCTTC. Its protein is CSARGLAGGGIEQFF.

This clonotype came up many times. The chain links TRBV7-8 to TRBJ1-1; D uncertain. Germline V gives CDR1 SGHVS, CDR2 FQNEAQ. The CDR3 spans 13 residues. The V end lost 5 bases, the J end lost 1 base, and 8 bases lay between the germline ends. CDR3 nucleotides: TGTGCCAGCAGCCCCAGGCCGAACACTGAAGCTTTCTTT. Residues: CASSPRPNTEAFF.